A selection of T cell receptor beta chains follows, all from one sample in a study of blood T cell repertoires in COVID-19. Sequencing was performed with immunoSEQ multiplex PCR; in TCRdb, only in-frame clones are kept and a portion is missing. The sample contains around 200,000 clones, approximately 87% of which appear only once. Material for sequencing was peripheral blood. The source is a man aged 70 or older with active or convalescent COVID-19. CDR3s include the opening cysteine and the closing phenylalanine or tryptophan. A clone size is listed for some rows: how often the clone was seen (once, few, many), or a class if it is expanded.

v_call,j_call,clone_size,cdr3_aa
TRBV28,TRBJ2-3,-,CASTPTSGKSSTDTQYF
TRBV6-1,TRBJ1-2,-,CASSEGENYGYTF
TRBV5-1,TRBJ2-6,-,CASSISQRGGLSGANVLTF
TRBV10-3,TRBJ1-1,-,CAISDRTEMNTEAFF
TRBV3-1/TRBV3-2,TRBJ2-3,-,CASSYRQGSADTQYF
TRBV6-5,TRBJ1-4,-,CASKEGTRLNEKLFF
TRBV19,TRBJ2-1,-,CASSIRASGRFFEQFF
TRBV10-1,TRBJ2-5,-,CASSPATGNWDWETQYF
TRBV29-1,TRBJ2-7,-,CSAGTGAYEQYF
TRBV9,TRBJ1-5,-,CASSPTGQDQPQHF
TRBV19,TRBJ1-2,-,CASSMRTAMGKNYGYTF
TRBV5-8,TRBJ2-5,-,CASSRTGWETQYF
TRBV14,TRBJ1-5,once,CASSQRTVIGRRQYSNQPQHF
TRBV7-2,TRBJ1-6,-,CASSLTGPRSPLHF
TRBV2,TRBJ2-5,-,CASSERGRQETQYF
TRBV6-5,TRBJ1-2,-,CASRPSTRTYGYTF
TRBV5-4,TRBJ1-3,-,CASSLDLTTGNTIYF
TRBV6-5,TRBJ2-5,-,CASGGRGETQYF
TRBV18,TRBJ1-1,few,CASNPGQQNTEAFF
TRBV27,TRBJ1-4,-,CASRPDRVREKLFF
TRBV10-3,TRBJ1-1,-,CATRYTEGTEAFF
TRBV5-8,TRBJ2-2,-,CASSRGLAVNTGELFF
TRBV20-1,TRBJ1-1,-,CSASGGKGLRAEAFF
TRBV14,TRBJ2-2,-,CASSRGPNGGELFF
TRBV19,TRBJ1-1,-,CASSIVGTGGRNTEAFF
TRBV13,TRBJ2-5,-,CASSKTGGRPIEETQYF
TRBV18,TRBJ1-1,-,CASSRGGTEAFF
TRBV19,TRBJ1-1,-,CASRTLQGEAFF
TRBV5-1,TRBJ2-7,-,CASSPLAGGRYEQYF
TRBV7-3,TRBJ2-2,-,CASSPEALAGGELFF
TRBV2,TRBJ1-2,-,CASAGSPSAGYTF
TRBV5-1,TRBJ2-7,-,CASSSGGRGSYEQYF
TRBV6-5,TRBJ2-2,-,CASISRVAGELFF
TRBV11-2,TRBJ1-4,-,CASSYGLGEKLFF
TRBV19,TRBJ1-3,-,CASSIARTGLSGNTIYF
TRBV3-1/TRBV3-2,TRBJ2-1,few,CASSPWGGEQFF
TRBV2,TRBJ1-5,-,CASSEGTGGQPQHF